Detailed here is one T cell receptor beta chain. V gave up 3 bases and J gave up 8 bases, with 17 bases separating them. This CDR3 is 15 amino acids long. CDR1 SEHNR and CDR2 FQNEAQ come from the germline V gene (reference sequence). The sample belongs to a study of T cell changes during pregnancy in multiple sclerosis. Generated by immunoSEQ multiplex PCR, the TCRdb table keeps only in-frame clones and is missing some. The table records about 29,000 clones, about nine tenths of them present only once. This receptor was taken from a female donor with multiple sclerosis, enrolled in a pregnancy study. This chain links TRBV7-9 with TRBJ2-1; D might be TRBD2 (7 bases). This specimen was CD8+ T cells from peripheral blood mononuclear cells, taken after pregnancy. DNA of the CDR3: TGTGCCAGCAGCTTCAATAGCGGAGGGGGGGATGAGCAGTTCTTC. Translating it yields CASSFNSGGGDEQFF.